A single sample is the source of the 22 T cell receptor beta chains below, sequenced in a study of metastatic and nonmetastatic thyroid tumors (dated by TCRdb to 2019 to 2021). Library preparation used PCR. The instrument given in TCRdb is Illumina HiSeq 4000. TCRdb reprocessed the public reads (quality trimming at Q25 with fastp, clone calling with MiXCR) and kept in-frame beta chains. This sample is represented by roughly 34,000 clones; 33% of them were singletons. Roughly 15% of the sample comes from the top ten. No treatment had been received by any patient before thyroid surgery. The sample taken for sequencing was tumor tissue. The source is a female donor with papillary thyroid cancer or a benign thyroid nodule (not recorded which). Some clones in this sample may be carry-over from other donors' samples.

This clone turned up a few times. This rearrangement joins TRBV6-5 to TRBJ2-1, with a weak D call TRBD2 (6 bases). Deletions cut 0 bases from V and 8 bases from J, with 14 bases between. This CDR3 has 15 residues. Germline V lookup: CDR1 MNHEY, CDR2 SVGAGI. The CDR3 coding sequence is TGTGCCAGCAGTTACTCCCACCGGAGGGATCATGAGCAGTTCTTC. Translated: CASSYSHRRDHEQFF.

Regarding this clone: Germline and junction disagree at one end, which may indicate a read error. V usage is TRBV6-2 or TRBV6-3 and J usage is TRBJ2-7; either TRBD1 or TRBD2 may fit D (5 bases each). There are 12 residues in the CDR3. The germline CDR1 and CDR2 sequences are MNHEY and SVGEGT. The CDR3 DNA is TGTGCCAGCAGCTCGACCCCGGGACGTTCACACTTC. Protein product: CASSSTPGRSHF.

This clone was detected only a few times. In DNA form, the CDR3 reads TGTGCCAGCAGCCCTGACAGGGGGAGAGGCTACACCTTC. Its protein product is CASSPDRGRGYTF. V and J are TRBV12-3 or TRBV12-4 and TRBJ1-2, with TRBD1 identical over 9 bases. V trimming: 6 bases; J trimming: 8 bases; junction bases outside the gene matches: 7. The CDR3 is made up of 13 amino acids.

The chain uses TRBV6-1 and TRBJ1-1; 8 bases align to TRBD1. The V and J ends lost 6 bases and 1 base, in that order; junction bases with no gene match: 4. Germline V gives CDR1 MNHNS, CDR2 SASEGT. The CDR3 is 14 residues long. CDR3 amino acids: CASSIQGGNTEAFF. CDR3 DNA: TGTGCCAGCAGCATACAGGGGGGGAACACTGAAGCTTTCTTT.

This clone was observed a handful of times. The CDR3 region is CASSPQYPETQYF. For the CDR3, the DNA is TGTGCCAGCAGTCCTCAGTACCCGGAGACCCAGTACTTC. V is TRBV6-4 and J is TRBJ2-5; D gene unclear. This CDR3 comprises 13 residues. CDR1 is MRHNA, CDR2 SNTAGT, per germline. V was pared by 5 bases and J by 5 bases, with 12 bases between.

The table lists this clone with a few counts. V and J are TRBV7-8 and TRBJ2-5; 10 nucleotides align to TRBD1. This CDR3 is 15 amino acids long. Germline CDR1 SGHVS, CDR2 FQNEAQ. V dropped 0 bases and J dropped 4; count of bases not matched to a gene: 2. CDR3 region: CASSLAWTGGETQYF. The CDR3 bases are TGTGCCAGCAGCTTAGCATGGACAGGGGGAGAGACCCAGTACTTC.

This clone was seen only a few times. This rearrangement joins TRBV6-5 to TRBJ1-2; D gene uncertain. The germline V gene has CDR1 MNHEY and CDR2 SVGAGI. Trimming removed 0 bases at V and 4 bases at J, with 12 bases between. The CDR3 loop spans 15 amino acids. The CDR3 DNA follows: TGTGCCAGCAGTTACTCGACTGGTTACAGCTATGGCTACACCTTC. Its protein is CASSYSTGYSYGYTF.

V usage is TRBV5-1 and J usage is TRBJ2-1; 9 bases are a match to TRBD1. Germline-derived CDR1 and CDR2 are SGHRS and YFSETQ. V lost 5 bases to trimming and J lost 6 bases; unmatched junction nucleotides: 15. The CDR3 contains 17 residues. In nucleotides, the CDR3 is TGCGCCAGCAGTTTTTCCGGGACAGGGTCCATGGGCAATGAGCAGTTCTTC. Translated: CASSFSGTGSMGNEQFF. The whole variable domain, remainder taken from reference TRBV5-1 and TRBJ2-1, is KAGVTQTPRYLIKTRGQQVTLSCSPISGHRSVSWYQQTPGQGLQFLFEYFSETQRNKGNFPGRFSGRQFSNSRSEMNVSTLELGDSALYLCASSFSGTGSMGNEQFFGPGTRLTVL.

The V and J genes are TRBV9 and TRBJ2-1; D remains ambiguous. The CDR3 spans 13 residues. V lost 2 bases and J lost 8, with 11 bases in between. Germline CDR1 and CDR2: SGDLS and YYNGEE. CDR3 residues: CASSVPRGDEQFF. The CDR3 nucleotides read TGTGCCAGCAGCGTCCCTCGTGGGGATGAGCAGTTCTTC.

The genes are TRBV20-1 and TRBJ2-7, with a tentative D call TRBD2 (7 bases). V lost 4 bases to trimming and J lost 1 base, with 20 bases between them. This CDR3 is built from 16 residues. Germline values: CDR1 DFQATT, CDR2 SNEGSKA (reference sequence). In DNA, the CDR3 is TGCAGTGCTATTTCTTTCGCGGGGGCGACATCCTACGAGCAGTACTTC. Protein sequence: CSAISFAGATSYEQYF.

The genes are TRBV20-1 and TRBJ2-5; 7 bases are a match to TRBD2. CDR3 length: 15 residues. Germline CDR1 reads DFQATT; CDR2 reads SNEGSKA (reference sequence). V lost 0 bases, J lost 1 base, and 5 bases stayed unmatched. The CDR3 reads CSARDGTNVQETQYF. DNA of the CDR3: TGCAGTGCTAGAGACGGGACTAACGTCCAAGAGACCCAGTACTTC.

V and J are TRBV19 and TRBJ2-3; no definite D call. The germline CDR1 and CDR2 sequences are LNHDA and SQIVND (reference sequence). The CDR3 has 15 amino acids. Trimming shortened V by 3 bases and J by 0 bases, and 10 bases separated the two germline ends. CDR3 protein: CASSMGIASTDTQYF. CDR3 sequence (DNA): TGTGCCAGTAGTATGGGCATCGCCAGCACAGATACGCAGTATTTT. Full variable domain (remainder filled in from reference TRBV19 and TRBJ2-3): DGGITQSPKYLFRKEGQNVTLSCEQNLNHDAMYWYRQDPGQGLRLIYYSQIVNDFQKGDIAEGYSVSREKKESFPLTVTSAQKNPTAFYLCASSMGIASTDTQYFGPGTRLTVL.

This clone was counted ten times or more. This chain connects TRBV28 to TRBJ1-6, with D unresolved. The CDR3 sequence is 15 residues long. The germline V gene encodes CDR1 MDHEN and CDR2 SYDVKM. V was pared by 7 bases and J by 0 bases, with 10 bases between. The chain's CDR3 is CASKQYSSYNSPLHF. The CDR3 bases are TGTGCCAGCAAGCAGTATAGCTCCTATAATTCACCCCTCCACTTT.

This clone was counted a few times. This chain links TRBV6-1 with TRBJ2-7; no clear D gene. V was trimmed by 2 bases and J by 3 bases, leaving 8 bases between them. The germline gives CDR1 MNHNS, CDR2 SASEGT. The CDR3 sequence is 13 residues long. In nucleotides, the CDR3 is TGTGCCAGCAGTGAAAAGGTAGACTACGAGCAGTACTTC. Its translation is CASSEKVDYEQYF.

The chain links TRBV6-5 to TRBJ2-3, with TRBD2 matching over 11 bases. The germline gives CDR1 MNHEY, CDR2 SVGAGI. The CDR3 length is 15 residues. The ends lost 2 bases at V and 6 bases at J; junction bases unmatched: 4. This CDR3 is CASSYGASGGDTQYF. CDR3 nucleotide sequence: TGTGCCAGCAGTTACGGGGCTAGCGGGGGGGATACGCAGTATTTT.

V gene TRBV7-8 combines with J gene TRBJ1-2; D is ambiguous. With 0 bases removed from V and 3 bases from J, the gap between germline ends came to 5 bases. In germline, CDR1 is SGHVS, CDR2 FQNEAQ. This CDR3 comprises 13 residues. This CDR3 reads CASSLARDYGYTF. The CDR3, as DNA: TGTGCCAGCAGCTTAGCACGGGACTATGGCTACACCTTC.

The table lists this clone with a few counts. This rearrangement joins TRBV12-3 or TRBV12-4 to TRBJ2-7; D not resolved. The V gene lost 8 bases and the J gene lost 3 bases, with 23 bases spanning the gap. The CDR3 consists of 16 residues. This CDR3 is CASQISSDAPVYEQYF. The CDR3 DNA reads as TGTGCCAGCCAGATATCCTCGGACGCGCCCGTCTACGAGCAGTACTTC.

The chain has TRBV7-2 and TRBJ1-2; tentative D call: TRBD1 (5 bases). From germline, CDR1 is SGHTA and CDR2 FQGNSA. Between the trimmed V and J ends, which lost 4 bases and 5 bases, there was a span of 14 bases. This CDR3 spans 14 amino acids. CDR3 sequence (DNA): TGTGCCAGCAGCTCGGGACGGGCGGGGTATGGCTACACCTTC. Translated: CASSSGRAGYGYTF.

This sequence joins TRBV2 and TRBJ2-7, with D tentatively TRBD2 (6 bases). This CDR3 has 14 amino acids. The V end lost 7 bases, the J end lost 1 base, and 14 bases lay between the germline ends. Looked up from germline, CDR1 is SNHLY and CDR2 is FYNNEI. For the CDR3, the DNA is TGTGCCAGCACCGCAAGGAGGGAATCCTACGAGCAGTACTTC. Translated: CASTARRESYEQYF.

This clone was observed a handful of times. In DNA, the CDR3 is TGTGCCAGCAGCATGACTAGCGGGGGCACAGATACGCAGTATTTT. Translation: CASSMTSGGTDTQYF. The chain carries TRBV6-4 and TRBJ2-3; TRBD2 aligns across 11 bases. J lost 1 base, V lost 6 bases, and 3 bases had no gene match. Germline assignment: CDR1 MRHNA and CDR2 SNTAGT. CDR3 length equals 15 residues.

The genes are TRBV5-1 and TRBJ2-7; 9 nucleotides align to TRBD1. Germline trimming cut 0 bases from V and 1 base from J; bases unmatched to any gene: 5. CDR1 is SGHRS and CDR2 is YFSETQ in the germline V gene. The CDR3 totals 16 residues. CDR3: CASSLAGQGQSYEQYF. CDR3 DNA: TGCGCCAGCAGCTTGGCGGGACAGGGTCAATCCTACGAGCAGTACTTC. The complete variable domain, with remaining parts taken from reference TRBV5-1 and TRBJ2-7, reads KAGVTQTPRYLIKTRGQQVTLSCSPISGHRSVSWYQQTPGQGLQFLFEYFSETQRNKGNFPGRFSGRQFSNSRSEMNVSTLELGDSALYLCASSLAGQGQSYEQYFGPGTRLTVT.

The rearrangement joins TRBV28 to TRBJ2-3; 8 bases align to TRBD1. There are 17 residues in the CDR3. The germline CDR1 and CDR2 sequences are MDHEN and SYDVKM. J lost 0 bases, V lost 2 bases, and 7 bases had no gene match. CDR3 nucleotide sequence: TGTGCCAGCAGTTTACCCCAGGGGGCATCTAGCACAGATACGCAGTATTTT. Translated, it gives CASSLPQGASSTDTQYF.